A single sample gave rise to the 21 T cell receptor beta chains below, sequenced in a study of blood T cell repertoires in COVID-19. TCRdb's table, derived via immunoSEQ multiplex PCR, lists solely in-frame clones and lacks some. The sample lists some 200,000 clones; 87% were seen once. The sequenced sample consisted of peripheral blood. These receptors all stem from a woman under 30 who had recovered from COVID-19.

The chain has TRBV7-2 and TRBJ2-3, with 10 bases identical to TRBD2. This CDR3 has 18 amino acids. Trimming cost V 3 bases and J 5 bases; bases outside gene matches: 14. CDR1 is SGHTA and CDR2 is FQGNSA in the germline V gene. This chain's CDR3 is CASSFGLAEGRLGDTQYF. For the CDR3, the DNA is TGTGCCAGCAGCTTTGGACTAGCGGAGGGCAGGTTGGGAGATACGCAGTATTTT.

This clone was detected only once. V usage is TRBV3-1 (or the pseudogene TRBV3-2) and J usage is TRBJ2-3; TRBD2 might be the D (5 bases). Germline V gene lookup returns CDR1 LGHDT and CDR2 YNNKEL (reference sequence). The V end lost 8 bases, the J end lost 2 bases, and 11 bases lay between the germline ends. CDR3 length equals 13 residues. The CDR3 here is CASLERNTDTQYF. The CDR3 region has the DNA TGTGCCAGCCTCGAGCGGAACACAGATACGCAGTATTTT.

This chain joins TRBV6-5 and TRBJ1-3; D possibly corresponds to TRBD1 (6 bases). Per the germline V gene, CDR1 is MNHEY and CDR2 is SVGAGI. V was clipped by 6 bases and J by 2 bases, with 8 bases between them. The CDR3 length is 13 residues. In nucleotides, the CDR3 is TGTGCCAGCAGAGGGGGAGCTGGAAACACCATATATTTT. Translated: CASRGGAGNTIYF.

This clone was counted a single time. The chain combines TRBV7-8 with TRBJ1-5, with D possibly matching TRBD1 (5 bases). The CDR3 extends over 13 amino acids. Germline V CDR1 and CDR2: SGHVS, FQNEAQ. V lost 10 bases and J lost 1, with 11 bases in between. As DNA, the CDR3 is TGTGCCACCCAACGGGGGAGCAATCAGCCCCAGCATTTT. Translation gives CATQRGSNQPQHF.

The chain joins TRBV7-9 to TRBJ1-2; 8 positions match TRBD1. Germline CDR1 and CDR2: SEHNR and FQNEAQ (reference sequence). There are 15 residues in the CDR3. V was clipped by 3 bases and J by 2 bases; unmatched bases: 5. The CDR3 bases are TGTGCCAGCAGCTTTGGACAGGGAGCAAACTATGGCTACACCTTC. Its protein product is CASSFGQGANYGYTF.

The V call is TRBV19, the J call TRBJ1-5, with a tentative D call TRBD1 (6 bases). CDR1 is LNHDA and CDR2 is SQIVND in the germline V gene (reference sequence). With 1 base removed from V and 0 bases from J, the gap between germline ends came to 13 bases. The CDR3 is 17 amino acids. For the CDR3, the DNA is TGTGCCAGTAGTATAGGGAACAGGGTCTATAGCAATCAGCCCCAGCATTTT. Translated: CASSIGNRVYSNQPQHF.

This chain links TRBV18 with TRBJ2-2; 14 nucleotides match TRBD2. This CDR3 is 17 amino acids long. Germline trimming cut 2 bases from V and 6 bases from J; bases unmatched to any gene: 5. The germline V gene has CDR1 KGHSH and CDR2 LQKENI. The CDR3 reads CASSPGTSGRRAGELFF. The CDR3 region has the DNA TGTGCCAGCTCACCAGGGACTAGCGGGAGAAGGGCCGGGGAGCTGTTTTTT. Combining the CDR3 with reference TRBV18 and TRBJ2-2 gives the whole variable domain NAGVMQNPRHLVRRRGQEARLRCSPMKGHSHVYWYRQLPEEGLKFMVYLQKENIIDESGMPKERFSAEFPKEGPSILRIQQVVRGDSAAYFCASSPGTSGRRAGELFFGEGSRLTVL.

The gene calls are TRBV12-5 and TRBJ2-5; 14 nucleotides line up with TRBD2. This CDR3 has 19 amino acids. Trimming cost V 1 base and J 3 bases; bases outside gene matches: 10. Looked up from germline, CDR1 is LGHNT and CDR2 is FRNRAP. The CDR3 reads CASGLASPGLAGAEETQYF. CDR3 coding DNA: TGTGCTAGTGGTTTGGCATCCCCGGGACTAGCGGGGGCGGAAGAGACCCAGTACTTC.

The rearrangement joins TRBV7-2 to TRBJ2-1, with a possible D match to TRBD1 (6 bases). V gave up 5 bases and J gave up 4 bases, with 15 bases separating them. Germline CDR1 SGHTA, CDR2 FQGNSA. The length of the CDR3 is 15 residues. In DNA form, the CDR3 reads TGTGCCAGCAGCCCGACCGGGACAACTTACAATGAGCAGTTCTTC. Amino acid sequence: CASSPTGTTYNEQFF.

CDR3 in DNA: TGTGCCAGCAGCTTAGGGGGCAACTATGGCTACACCTTC. It translates to CASSLGGNYGYTF. The genes are TRBV11-2 and TRBJ1-2, with D maybe TRBD1 (5 bases). Germline CDR1 and CDR2: SGHAT and FQNNGV. The V end lost 1 base, the J end lost 2 bases, and 5 bases lay between the germline ends. The CDR3 is 13 residues long.

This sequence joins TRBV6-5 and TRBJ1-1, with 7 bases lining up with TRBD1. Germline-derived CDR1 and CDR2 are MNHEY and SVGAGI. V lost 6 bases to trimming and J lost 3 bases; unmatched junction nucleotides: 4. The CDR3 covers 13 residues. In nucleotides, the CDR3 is TGTGCCAGCAGAGTACAGGGGCACACTGAAGCTTTCTTT. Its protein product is CASRVQGHTEAFF.

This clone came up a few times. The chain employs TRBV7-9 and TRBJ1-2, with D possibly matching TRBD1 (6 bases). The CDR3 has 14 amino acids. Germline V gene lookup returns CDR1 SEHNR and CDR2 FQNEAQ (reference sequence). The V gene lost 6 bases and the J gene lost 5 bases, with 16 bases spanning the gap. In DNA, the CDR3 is TGTGCCAGCAGGGCACGAGGAAGGGGGTATGGCTACACCTTC. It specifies CASRARGRGYGYTF.

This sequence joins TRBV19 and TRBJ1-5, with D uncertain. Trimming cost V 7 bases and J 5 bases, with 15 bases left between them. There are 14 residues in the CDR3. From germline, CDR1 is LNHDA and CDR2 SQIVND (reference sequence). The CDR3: CASKGAGVYQPQHF. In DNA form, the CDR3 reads TGTGCCAGTAAAGGTGCCGGAGTATATCAGCCCCAGCATTTT.

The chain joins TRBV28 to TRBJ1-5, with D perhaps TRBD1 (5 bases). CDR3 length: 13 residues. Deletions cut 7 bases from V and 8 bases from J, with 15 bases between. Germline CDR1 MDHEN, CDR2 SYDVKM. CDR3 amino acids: CASTLGGEKPQHF. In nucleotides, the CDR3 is TGTGCCAGCACCCTCGGGGGGGAGAAGCCCCAGCATTTT.

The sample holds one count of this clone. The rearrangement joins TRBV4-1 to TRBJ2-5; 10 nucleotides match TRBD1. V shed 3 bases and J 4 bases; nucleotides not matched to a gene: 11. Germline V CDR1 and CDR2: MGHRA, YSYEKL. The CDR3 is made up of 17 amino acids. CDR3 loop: CASSQGAGQGFGETQYF. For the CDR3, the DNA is TGCGCCAGCAGCCAGGGGGCGGGACAGGGGTTCGGAGAGACCCAGTACTTC.

Here the CDR3 reads CASSPRDSYEQYF. In nucleotides, the CDR3 is TGTGCCAGCAGCCCCCGGGACAGCTACGAGCAGTACTTC. The chain combines TRBV5-4 with TRBJ2-7; 7 nucleotides line up with TRBD1. The CDR3 length is 13 residues. J lost 3 bases, V lost 4 bases, and 4 bases had no gene match. Per germline, CDR1 SGHNT and CDR2 YYREEE (reference sequence).

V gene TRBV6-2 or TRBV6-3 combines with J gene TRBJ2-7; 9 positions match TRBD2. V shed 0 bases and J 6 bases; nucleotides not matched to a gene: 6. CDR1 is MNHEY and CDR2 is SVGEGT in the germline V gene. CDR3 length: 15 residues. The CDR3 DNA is TGTGCCAGCAGTTACTCGGAGGCGGGGGGGGGCGAGCAGTACTTC. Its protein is CASSYSEAGGGEQYF.

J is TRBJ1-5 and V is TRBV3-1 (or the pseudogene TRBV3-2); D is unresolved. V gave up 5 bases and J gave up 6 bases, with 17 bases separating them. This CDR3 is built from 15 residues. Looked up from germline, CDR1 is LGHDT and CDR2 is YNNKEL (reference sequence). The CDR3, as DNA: TGTGCCAGCAGCGTTGACTTATTCGGATCTCAGCCCCAGCATTTT. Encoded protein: CASSVDLFGSQPQHF.

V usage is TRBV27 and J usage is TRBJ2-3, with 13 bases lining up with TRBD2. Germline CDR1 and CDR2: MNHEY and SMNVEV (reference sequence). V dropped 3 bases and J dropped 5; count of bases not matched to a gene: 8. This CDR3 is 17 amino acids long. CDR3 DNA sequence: TGTGCCAGCAGTTTCCACCGGACTAGCGGGAGTGTAGATACGCAGTATTTT. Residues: CASSFHRTSGSVDTQYF.

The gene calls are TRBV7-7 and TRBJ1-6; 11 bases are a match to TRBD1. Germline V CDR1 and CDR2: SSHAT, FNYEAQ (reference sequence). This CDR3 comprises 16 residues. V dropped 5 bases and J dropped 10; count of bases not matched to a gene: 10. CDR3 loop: CASSQGQGEGWSPLHF. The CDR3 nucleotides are TGTGCCAGCAGCCAGGGACAGGGGGAGGGTTGGTCACCCCTCCACTTT.

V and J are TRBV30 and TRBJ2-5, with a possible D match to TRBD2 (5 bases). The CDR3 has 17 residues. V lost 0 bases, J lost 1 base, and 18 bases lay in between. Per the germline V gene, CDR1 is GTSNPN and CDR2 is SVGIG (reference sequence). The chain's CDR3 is CAWSVTRTGLAQETQYF. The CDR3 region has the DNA TGTGCCTGGAGTGTAACCAGGACGGGCCTAGCCCAAGAGACCCAGTACTTC.